A single sample is the source of the 7 T cell receptor beta chains below, sequenced in a study of tumor-infiltrating lymphocytes in primary liver carcinoma. Extraction of RNA together with DNA used roughly 18-32 mg of unsorted bulk tissue. TCR beta cDNA was prepared out of about 510 ng total RNA by means of a constant-region primer. What produced the TCR beta libraries was three nested multiplex PCR rounds using slightly modified ARM-PCR. Running 10 cycles apiece, the first two PCR rounds relied on TRBV1-TRBV30 forward primers together with a C-beta reverse primer. TCRdb re-analysed the multiplex PCR reads in MiXCR, keeping a single row per CDR3 protein. The data show fewer than 250,000 distinct CDR3 sequences, 85% seen once. The sequencing sample was made of tumor tissue from primary liver carcinoma. These receptors came from a man aged 40-49 years with primary liver carcinoma and hepatitis B virus infection.

The J gene is TRBJ1-5, the V gene TRBV10-2; D gene uncertain. Germline V CDR1 and CDR2: WSHSY, SAAADI. The CDR3 is 13 amino acids. The V and J ends lost 7 bases and 15 bases respectively, with 22 bases between them. In DNA form, the CDR3 reads TGCGCCAGCACAGCAGAATTCAATCAGCCCATGCATTTT. Translation: CASTAEFNQPMHF.

Within the sample, this clonotype is medium-sized. Here the CDR3 DNA reads TGCAGCGTTGAATCAACAGGGAGGCAGACCCAGTACTTC. It encodes CSVESTGRQTQYF. The J gene is TRBJ2-5, the V gene TRBV29-1, with D possibly called TRBD1 or TRBD2 (6 bases each). The germline V gene has CDR1 SQVTM and CDR2 ANQGSEA. The CDR3 consists of 13 residues. The germline V and J ends were trimmed by 2 bases and 6 bases, with 13 bases remaining between them.

For this clonotype: Relative to the germline gene, one junction end is altered; a read error may explain this. The chain recombines TRBV29-1 with TRBJ2-7, with D possibly TRBD1 on 6 matching bases. In germline, CDR1 is SQVTM, CDR2 ANQGSEA. The CDR3 runs 13 residues. The CDR3 is CSVESQGNDEQYF. CDR3 DNA sequence: TGCAGCGTTGAGTCGCAGGGGAACGACGAGCAGTATTTC.

This clonotype was seen repeatedly, ten times or more. V is TRBV6-2 or TRBV6-3 and J is TRBJ2-1; possible D gene TRBD1, 6 bases. The germline V and J ends were trimmed by 2 bases and 0 bases, with 11 bases remaining between them. The CDR3 sequence is 16 residues long. The germline gives CDR1 MNHEY, CDR2 SVGEGT. This chain's CDR3 is CASSYRGTASYNEQFF. The CDR3 DNA sequence: TGTGCCAGCAGTTACAGGGGGACGGCCTCCTACAATGAGCAGTTCTTC.

The genes are TRBV6-1 and TRBJ2-7; 8 positions match TRBD2. The germline V gene encodes CDR1 MNHNS and CDR2 SASEGT. V gave up 6 bases and J gave up 5 bases; unmatched junction bases: 9. The CDR3 totals 14 residues. The CDR3 reads CASSRGTSDHEQYF. The CDR3 nucleotides read TGTGCCAGCAGCCGCGGGACTAGTGACCACGAGCAGTACTTC.

To note about this clonotype: The junction shows a germline mismatch at one end, possibly a read error. The J gene is TRBJ2-2, the V gene TRBV29-1; D possibly matches TRBD1 or TRBD2 (5 bases each). This CDR3 is 15 amino acids long. Germline V gene sequence: CDR1 SQVTM, CDR2 ANQGSEA. CDR3: CCALTNGANTGELFF. DNA of the CDR3: TGCTGCGCTCTTACTAACGGGGCGAACACTGGGGAGCTGTTTTTT.

About this clonotype: As the CDR3 is not closed by the conserved phenylalanine or tryptophan, this likely results from a read error. The chain links TRBV5-4 to TRBJ2-3; 8 nucleotides match TRBD2. The CDR3 length is 16 residues. Germline CDR1 is SGHNT and CDR2 is YYREEE (reference sequence). In DNA form, the CDR3 reads TGTGCCAGCAGCTTGCTCGCGGGAGGCTCCACAGATGCGCAGTATTTG. Its translation: CASSLLAGGSTDAQYL.